The next 2 T cell receptor beta chains were all read from a single sample in a study of Tregs in tolerant kidney transplant recipients (dated by TCRdb to the late 2010s). The library relied on the immunoSEQ multiplex PCR assay. TCRdb holds this immuneACCESS table with in-frame rearrangements only. Some clones are missing; in checked studies, unresolved V genes explain under half, and the rest has no known cause. This sample is represented by 110,000 or so clones; approximately 90% of them were singletons. The ten largest clones capture around 0.6% of the sample. Sample: CD4+ T cells from blood. All receptors come from a human donor in good health.

The rearrangement links TRBV18 to TRBJ1-5; 7 positions match TRBD1. V lost 6 bases to trimming and J lost 4 bases; unmatched junction nucleotides: 3. The CDR3 consists of 13 residues. Germline CDR1 and CDR2: KGHSH and LQKENI. The CDR3 DNA sequence: TGTGCCAGCTCTAAACAGGGGAATCAGCCCCAGCATTTT. Protein: CASSKQGNQPQHF.

The chain carries TRBV9 and TRBJ2-3; 14 bases match TRBD2. CDR1 is SGDLS, CDR2 YYNGEE, per germline. V lost 0 bases, J lost 0 bases, and 12 bases stayed unmatched. The CDR3 consists of 21 residues. The CDR3 loop is CASSVEGLAGGPPLSTDTQYF. The CDR3 bases are TGTGCCAGCAGCGTAGAAGGACTAGCGGGGGGCCCTCCTCTTAGCACAGATACGCAGTATTTT.